This passage covers 28 T cell receptor beta chains from one sample sequenced in a study of blood T cells in healthy people across ages. Through a sample-barcoded 5' primer and a J-beta primer mix, a second PCR was run for roughly 6 to 11 cycles. TCRdb re-derived calls from the 5' RACE reads in MiXCR, one entry per CDR3 protein. Here the sample spans roughly 900,000 distinct CDR3 sequences, 25% to 30% being singletons. Input material: blood. The receptors derive from an elderly woman in good health.

This clonotype has only a few counts. A much more abundant neighbour one base away suggests this may be a read error. The CDR3 DNA is TGTGCCAGCAGCTTATGGGTCAGTGGTAGAAAAAGCGCAGATACGCAGTATTTT. It is translated as CASSLWVSGRKSADTQYF. This chain uses TRBV7-2 with TRBJ2-3; D uncertain. CDR3 length: 18 residues. From germline, CDR1 is SGHTA and CDR2 FQGNSA. With 2 bases removed from V and 4 bases from J, the gap between germline ends came to 22 bases. Full variable domain (remainder filled in from reference TRBV7-2 and TRBJ2-3): GAGVSQSPSNKVTEKGKDVELRCDPISGHTALYWYRQSLGQGLEFLIYFQGNSAPDKSGLPSDRFSAERTGGSVSTLTIQRTQQEDSAVYLCASSLWVSGRKSADTQYFGPGTRLTVL.

This clonotype has a single count. The gene calls are TRBV3-1 and TRBJ1-1; D uncertain. The CDR3 contains 15 residues. Deletions cut 0 bases from V and 6 bases from J, with 14 bases between. CDR1 is LGHDT, CDR2 YNNKEL, per germline (reference sequence). CDR3 amino acids: CASSQDRARGSEAFF. Written as DNA, the CDR3 is TGTGCCAGCAGCCAAGATCGGGCGCGGGGTTCTGAAGCTTTCTTT.

With regard to this clonotype: Since a much larger clone is just one base distant, this may be a read error. The rearrangement joins TRBV6-5 to TRBJ2-1; TRBD1 might be the D (6 bases). The CDR3 contains 16 residues. Germline V gene lookup returns CDR1 MNHEY and CDR2 SVGAGI. The CDR3 DNA reads as TGTGCCAGCAGTTACTCGATGGTGGGGGCCTACAATAAGCAGTTCTTC. This sequence encodes CASSYSMVGAYNKQFF.

The chain links TRBV30 to TRBJ2-7; TRBD1 aligns across 7 bases. Trimming took 3 bases from V and 6 from J; bases not matched to a gene: 32. The CDR3 extends over 21 amino acids. Germline-derived CDR1 and CDR2 are GTSNPN and SVGIG (reference sequence). CDR3 in DNA: TGTGCCTGGAGCCCCCCAATAGGGGGCCTTGCAAGAATGGTAATCCTAGGCGAGCAGTACTTC. The encoded protein is CAWSPPIGGLARMVILGEQYF.

This clonotype appeared many times. The chain uses TRBV20-1 and TRBJ1-2; unclear D gene. The CDR3 spans 13 residues. V shed 0 bases and J shed 4 bases, with 9 bases lying between them. CDR1 and CDR2 (germline): DFQATT, SNEGSKA (reference sequence). The CDR3 DNA is TGCAGTGCTAGAGATCCACTGATCTATGGCTACACCTTC. Translated: CSARDPLIYGYTF.

Turning to this clonotype: Germline and junction disagree at one end, which may indicate a read error. The chain couples TRBV3-1 to TRBJ2-1; TRBD2 agrees at 7 bases. CDR1 is LGHDT and CDR2 is YNNKEL in the germline V gene (reference sequence). CDR3 length: 15 residues. The CDR3 region has the DNA TGTGCCAGCAGCGACCGGGACTACTCCTACAATGAGCAGGTCTTC. It specifies CASSDRDYSYNEQVF.

There are a few counts of this clonotype. A much larger clone sits a single nucleotide away, making a read error possible. The chain couples TRBV7-6 to TRBJ2-5, with D possibly matching TRBD1 (6 bases). The J call may not be correct, given that the DNA end is closer to TRBJ2-7. Looked up from germline, CDR1 is SGHVS and CDR2 is FNYEAQ. The CDR3 loop spans 16 amino acids. CDR3 amino acids: CASSLVSGPQGSEQYF. CDR3 coding DNA: TGTGCCAGCAGCTTAGTATCGGGACCACAGGGTTCCGAGCAGTACTTC.

This clonotype was picked up a small number of times. The DNA of the CDR3 is TGTGCCACCCAGGTTAAAAGGGATAATTCACCCCTCCACTTT. Translation gives CATQVKRDNSPLHF. This rearrangement joins TRBV2 to TRBJ1-6; D ambiguous. The germline CDR1 and CDR2 sequences are SNHLY and FYNNEI. This CDR3 spans 14 amino acids. V was cut by 10 bases and J by 5 bases, with 15 bases left in between.

This clonotype was seen ten or more times. V and J are TRBV5-1 and TRBJ2-5; 10 bases are shared with TRBD2. Germline V CDR1 and CDR2: SGHRS, YFSETQ. V was pared by 5 bases and J by 4 bases, with 8 bases of the junction left unmatched. The CDR3 sequence is 15 residues long. In DNA, the CDR3 is TGCGCCAGCAGTCTAGGGGTAGCGGGGGGAGAGACCCAGTACTTC. Protein product: CASSLGVAGGETQYF.

Concerning this clonotype itself: This clone may be a read error of a much larger clone one base away. The chain combines TRBV7-2 with TRBJ2-5; 9 nucleotides match TRBD1. Germline CDR1 and CDR2: SGHTA and FQGNSA. The J segment lost 11 bases and the V segment lost 5 bases, leaving 15 bases of the junction unmatched. The CDR3 contains 15 residues. The CDR3 sequence: CASSKGGQGKYGQYF. The CDR3 bases are TGTGCCAGCAGCAAGGGAGGACAGGGGAAATACGGGCAGTACTTC. The full variable domain, its missing parts supplied by reference TRBV7-2 and TRBJ2-5, is GAGVSQSPSNKVTEKGKDVELRCDPISGHTALYWYRQSLGQGLEFLIYFQGNSAPDKSGLPSDRFSAERTGGSVSTLTIQRTQQEDSAVYLCASSKGGQGKYGQYFGPGTRLLVL.

In its sample, this clonotype was seen many times. The genes are TRBV20-1 and TRBJ2-4; weak D call: TRBD2 (7 bases). V dropped 6 bases and J dropped 0 bases, with 24 bases sitting between them. The germline gives CDR1 DFQATT, CDR2 SNEGSKA (reference sequence). The CDR3 contains 18 residues. The chain's CDR3 is CSAGGGAGASLAKNIQYF. In DNA form, the CDR3 reads TGCAGTGCCGGAGGGGGGGCGGGGGCCTCATTAGCCAAAAACATTCAGTACTTC.

V gene TRBV11-3 combines with J gene TRBJ1-1; no clear D. The V end lost 4 bases, the J end lost 3 bases, and 15 bases lay between the germline ends. The CDR3 consists of 15 residues. Germline V gives CDR1 SGHNT, CDR2 YENEEA. This CDR3 is CASSSPARVDTEAFF. As DNA, the CDR3 is TGTGCCAGCAGCTCCCCGGCGAGGGTAGACACTGAAGCTTTCTTT.

Of note for this clonotype: A much larger clonotype is one base distant, so this may be a read error. This chain links TRBV4-3 with TRBJ2-7; weak D call: TRBD2 (6 bases). In germline, CDR1 is LGHNA, CDR2 YSLEER. V gave up 0 bases and J gave up 5 bases, with 20 bases separating them. The CDR3 covers 17 residues. CDR3 sequence: CASSQEWGGQGGHEQYF. The CDR3, as DNA: TGCGCCAGCAGCCAAGAATGGGGAGGTCAGGGTGGCCACGAGCAGTACTTC.

The chain couples TRBV27 to TRBJ2-2, with 7 positions matching TRBD2. J lost 2 bases, V lost 6 bases, and 6 bases had no gene match. CDR1 and CDR2 (germline): MNHEY, SMNVEV (reference sequence). CDR3 length: 15 residues. DNA of the CDR3: TGTGCCAGCAGGGGAGGGAGCCCTAACACCGGGGAGCTGTTTTTT. This encodes CASRGGSPNTGELFF.

The sample holds a few counts of this clonotype. V usage is TRBV7-2 and J usage is TRBJ1-5; 10 positions match TRBD1. Germline V lookup: CDR1 SGHTA, CDR2 FQGNSA. CDR3 length: 15 residues. V lost 5 bases and J lost 6; bases outside the gene matches: 7. The DNA of the CDR3 is TGTGCCAGCAGCGGGGACAGGGGACAGGGTCAGCCCCAGCATTTT. Protein: CASSGDRGQGQPQHF.

The chain is built from TRBV20-1 and TRBJ1-3; D perhaps matches TRBD1 (5 bases). This CDR3 contains 14 residues. Trimming pared 4 bases from V and 0 bases from J, leaving 10 bases between. Germline V gene data show CDR1 as DFQATT and CDR2 as SNEGSKA (reference sequence). The CDR3 region has the DNA TGCAGTGCTATAGACAGAAACTCTGGAAACACCATATATTTT. This codes for CSAIDRNSGNTIYF.

This clonotype occurred many times. The J gene is TRBJ2-7, the V gene TRBV2; D is ambiguous. Trimming pared 5 bases from V and 6 bases from J, leaving 8 bases between. Germline CDR1 is SNHLY and CDR2 is FYNNEI. CDR3 length: 11 residues. CDR3 sequence reads: CASSLLFEQYF. DNA of the CDR3: TGTGCCAGCAGTCTCCTTTTCGAGCAGTACTTC.

The count of this clonotype is one. Being one base from a much bigger clone, this may be a read error. The CDR3 sequence: CAGSRIRASRRQYF. The CDR3, as DNA: TGTGCCGGCAGTAGAATTCGGGCCTCAAGGCGGCAGTACTTC. The rearrangement links TRBV12-3 or TRBV12-4 to TRBJ2-7; no definite D call. This CDR3 region has 14 residues.

This clonotype was found many times. The chain links TRBV5-5 to TRBJ2-1, with 11 bases that match TRBD2. The CDR3 runs 17 residues. Germline CDR1 is SGHKS and CDR2 is YYEKEE (reference sequence). V gave up 3 bases and J gave up 4 bases; unmatched junction bases: 9. This CDR3 is CASSSFGASGGYNEQFF. In DNA, the CDR3 is TGTGCCAGCAGCTCTTTTGGGGCTAGCGGGGGGTACAATGAGCAGTTCTTC.

This clonotype was observed many times. This chain uses TRBV7-9 with TRBJ1-2; no definite D call. Trimming shortened V by 1 base and J by 6 bases, and 9 bases separated the two germline ends. The CDR3 consists of 13 residues. Looked up from germline, CDR1 is SEHNR and CDR2 is FQNEAQ (reference sequence). The CDR3 region is CASSLEAVDGYTF. DNA of the CDR3: TGTGCCAGCAGCTTAGAGGCAGTCGATGGCTACACCTTC.

This clonotype was picked up many times. V usage is TRBV20-1 and J usage is TRBJ2-7; no firm D call. CDR3 length equals 11 residues. CDR1 DFQATT and CDR2 SNEGSKA come from the germline V gene (reference sequence). Deletions cut 6 bases from V and 5 bases from J, with 11 bases between. CDR3 DNA sequence: TGCAGTGCACGAGCTGGCCACGAGCAGTACTTC. Amino acid sequence: CSARAGHEQYF.

This clonotype has just a few counts. This chain uses TRBV20-1 with TRBJ2-3; 9 bases agree with TRBD2. Trimming at V came to 3 bases and at J to 2 bases, leaving 3 bases not matched to a gene. Germline-derived CDR1 and CDR2 are DFQATT and SNEGSKA (reference sequence). The CDR3 covers 14 residues. CDR3 DNA: TGCAGTGCTAGGCGGGGGGGCCTCACAGATACGCAGTATTTT. Amino acids: CSARRGGLTDTQYF.

The genes are TRBV21-1 and TRBJ1-5; the DNA was not used to check the table's D call, TRBD1. TRBV21-1 is a pseudogene locus. CDR3 length equals 15 residues. In nucleotides, the CDR3 is TGTGCCAGCAGCGGACAGGGTTGGAGCAATCAGCCCCAGCATTTT. Its protein is CASSGQGWSNQPQHF.

The sample holds a few counts of this clonotype. The V gene is TRBV18, the J gene TRBJ1-2; no clear D gene. Deletions cut 3 bases from V and 2 bases from J, with 10 bases between. Germline V CDR1 and CDR2: KGHSH, LQKENI. This CDR3 spans 14 amino acids. The CDR3 DNA reads as TGTGCCAGCTCACCGGAAGCGTTGAACTATGGCTACACCTTC. This gives the protein CASSPEALNYGYTF.

About this clonotype: At one end the junction does not follow the germline gene, possibly because of a read error. V is TRBV11-2 and J is TRBJ1-1, with 7 bases fitting TRBD1. Germline CDR1 SGHAT, CDR2 FQNNGV. The CDR3 is 15 amino acids. DNA of the CDR3: TGTGCCGGCAGCCCACCGACAGGGCCGAACACTGAAGCTTTCTTT. This sequence encodes CAGSPPTGPNTEAFF.

This clonotype showed up many times. The chain joins TRBV7-2 to TRBJ2-7, with 9 bases identical to TRBD1. With V trimmed by 1 base and J by 6 bases, 4 bases remained unmatched. From germline, CDR1 is SGHTA and CDR2 FQGNSA. The CDR3 extends over 14 amino acids. CDR3 sequence (DNA): TGTGCCAGCAGCTTAGTGGGACAGGGTGGCGAGCAGTACTTC. As protein: CASSLVGQGGEQYF.

The V and J genes are TRBV7-2 and TRBJ1-1; D gene uncertain. Germline CDR1 reads SGHTA; CDR2 reads FQGNSA. The CDR3 runs to 13 residues. V gave up 5 bases and J gave up 3 bases, with 10 bases separating them. CDR3 in DNA: TGTGCCAGCAGCCGTAGGATTCACACTGAAGCTTTCTTT. Amino acid sequence: CASSRRIHTEAFF.

In this sample, this clonotype turned up many times. The V call is TRBV12-3 or TRBV12-4, the J call TRBJ2-1; possible D gene TRBD2, 5 bases. V lost 8 bases and J 6 bases, leaving 11 bases between the germline ends. CDR3 size: 12 residues. The CDR3 nucleotides are TGTGCCAGCCTAGGACTCTCCAATGAGCAGTTCTTC. It codes for CASLGLSNEQFF.